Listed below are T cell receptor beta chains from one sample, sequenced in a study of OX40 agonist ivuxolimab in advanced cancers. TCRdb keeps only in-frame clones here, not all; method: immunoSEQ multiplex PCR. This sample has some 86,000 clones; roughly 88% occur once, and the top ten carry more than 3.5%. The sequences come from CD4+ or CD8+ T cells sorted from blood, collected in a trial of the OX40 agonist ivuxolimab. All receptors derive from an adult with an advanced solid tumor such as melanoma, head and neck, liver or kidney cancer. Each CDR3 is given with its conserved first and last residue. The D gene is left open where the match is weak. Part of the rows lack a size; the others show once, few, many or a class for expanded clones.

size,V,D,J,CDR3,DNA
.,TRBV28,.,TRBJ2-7,CASSSGTVYEQYF,TGTGCCAGCAGTTCCGGGACGGTCTACGAGCAGTACTTC
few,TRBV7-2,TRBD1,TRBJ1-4,CASSHHKPGQGIQLFF,TGTGCCAGCAGTCACCATAAACCGGGACAGGGTATTCAACTGTTTTTT
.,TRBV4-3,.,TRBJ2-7,CASSPREGSYEQYF,TGCGCCAGCAGCCCCCGAGAAGGGAGCTACGAGCAGTACTTC
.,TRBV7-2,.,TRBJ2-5,CASSDTSQETQYF,TGTGCCAGCAGCGACACGTCACAAGAGACCCAGTACTTC
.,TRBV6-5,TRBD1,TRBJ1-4,CASRRDRGEKLFF,TGTGCCAGCAGACGGGACAGGGGCGAAAAACTGTTTTTT
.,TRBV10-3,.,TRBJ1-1,CAISSRDPNTEAFF,TGTGCCATCAGTAGCCGGGACCCGAACACTGAAGCTTTCTTT
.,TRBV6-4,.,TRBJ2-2,CASSDSMTMNTGELFF,TGTGCCAGCAGTGACTCTATGACTATGAACACCGGGGAGCTGTTTTTT
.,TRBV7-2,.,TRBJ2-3,CASSLYRPGTRKTDTQYF,TGTGCCAGCAGCTTGTATAGGCCGGGAACACGGAAGACAGATACGCAGTATTTT
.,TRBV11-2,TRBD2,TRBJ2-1,CASSLWDSGGGSYNEQFF,TGTGCCAGCAGCTTATGGGATAGCGGGGGGGGTTCCTACAATGAGCAGTTCTTC
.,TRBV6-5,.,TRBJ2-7,CASRSRVSVYEQYF,TGTGCCAGCAGGTCCCGGGTTTCGGTCTACGAGCAGTACTTC
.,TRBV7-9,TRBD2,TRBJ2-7,CASCSGRGDEQYF,TGTGCCAGCTGTAGCGGGAGAGGTGACGAGCAGTACTTC
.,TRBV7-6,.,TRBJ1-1,CASSFGTRGTEAFF,TGTGCCAGCAGCTTCGGGACACGGGGTACTGAAGCTTTCTTT
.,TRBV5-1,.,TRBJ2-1,CASSFEASSNEQFF,TGCGCCAGCAGCTTTGAGGCTAGTAGCAATGAGCAGTTCTTC
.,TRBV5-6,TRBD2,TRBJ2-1,CASSILAGDYNEQFF,TGTGCCAGCAGCATACTAGCGGGAGATTACAATGAGCAGTTCTTC
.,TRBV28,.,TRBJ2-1,CASLGTWGSYNEQFF,TGTGCCAGCCTGGGGACCTGGGGCTCCTACAATGAGCAGTTCTTC
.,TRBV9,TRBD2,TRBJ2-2,CASSVAGLAGVSTGELFF,TGTGCCAGCAGCGTGGCTGGACTAGCGGGAGTAAGCACCGGGGAGCTGTTTTTT
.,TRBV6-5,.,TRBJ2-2,CASSPGTANTGELFF,TGTGCCAGCAGTCCCGGGACCGCGAACACCGGGGAGCTGTTTTTT
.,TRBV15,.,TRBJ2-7,CATSRRRPQTFYEQYF,TGTGCCACCAGCAGAAGGCGGCCACAGACCTTCTACGAGCAGTACTTC
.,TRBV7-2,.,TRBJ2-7,CASSLGGAFEQYF,TGTGCCAGCAGCTTAGGGGGGGCGTTTGAGCAGTACTTC
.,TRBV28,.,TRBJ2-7,CASSPWAAPDEQYF,TGTGCCAGCAGTCCCTGGGCTGCCCCGGACGAGCAGTACTTC
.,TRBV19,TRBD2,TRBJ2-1,CASSIDGGLAELNEQFF,TGTGCCAGTAGTATAGACGGGGGGTTAGCGGAGCTCAATGAGCAGTTCTTC
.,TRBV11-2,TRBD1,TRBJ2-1,CASSSPGQGYNEQFF,TGTGCCAGCAGCTCCCCGGGACAGGGATACAATGAGCAGTTCTTC
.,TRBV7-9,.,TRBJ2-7,CASSAMAYEQYF,TGTGCCAGCAGCGCCATGGCCTACGAGCAGTACTTC
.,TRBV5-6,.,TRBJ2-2,CASSLGQLPRLFF,TGTGCCAGCAGCTTGGGTCAGCTACCTAGGCTGTTTTTT
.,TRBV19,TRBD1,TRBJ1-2,CARWDRGYGYTF,TGTGCCAGATGGGACAGGGGTTATGGCTACACCTTC
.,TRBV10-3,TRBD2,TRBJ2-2,CAISESVAGGVDTGELFF,TGTGCCATCAGTGAGTCGGTAGCGGGAGGGGTGGACACCGGGGAGCTGTTTTTT
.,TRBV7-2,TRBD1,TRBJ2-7,CASSITGTGIYEQYF,TGTGCCAGCAGCATAACCGGGACAGGGATCTACGAGCAGTACTTC
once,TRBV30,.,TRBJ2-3,CAWSVWTDTQYF,TGTGCCTGGAGTGTATGGACAGATACGCAGTATTTT
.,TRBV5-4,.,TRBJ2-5,CASRTHLAIQETQYF,TGTGCCAGCAGAACCCACTTAGCTATCCAAGAGACCCAGTACTTC
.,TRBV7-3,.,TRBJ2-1,CASSLMSAGNEQFF,TGTGCCAGCAGCTTAATGTCGGCGGGAAATGAGCAGTTCTTC
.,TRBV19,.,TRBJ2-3,CASSMGEEDTQYF,TGTGCCAGTAGTATGGGGGAGGAAGATACGCAGTATTTT